The 24 T cell receptor beta chains below were found in one sample sequenced in a study of neurological immune-mediated disorders (dated 2019 in TCRdb). Library preparation was by 5' RACE. For sequencing, an Illumina HiSeq 2500 was employed. TCRdb handled the public reads itself, with Q25 trimming in fastp and clone calling in MiXCR, and kept productive beta chains. Every distinct CDR3 protein forms one entry, paired with its most common genes and DNA. The sample contains approximately 86,000 distinct CDR3 sequences, just over 2.5% of them found a single time. Of the sample, 0.9% to 1.4% is held by the ten largest clones. The sample taken for sequencing was PBMCs. The source is a woman under 40 with multiple sclerosis.

This clonotype was observed many times. The J gene is TRBJ2-5, the V gene TRBV12-3 or TRBV12-4; maybe TRBD2 (5 bases). The CDR3 is 10 residues long. Trimming left V 9 bases short and J 8 bases short, with 10 bases between. For the CDR3, the DNA is TGTGCCAGTTCCCGGGGAACCCAGTACTTC. Protein: CASSRGTQYF.

In this sample, this clonotype turned up many times. The genes are TRBV7-2 and TRBJ2-7; D not resolved. V lost 0 bases and J 3 bases, leaving 9 bases between the germline ends. The CDR3 is 14 amino acids. Per the germline V gene, CDR1 is SGHTA and CDR2 is FQGNSA. For the CDR3, the DNA is TGTGCCAGCAGCTTAGCCCGATCCATCTACGAGCAGTACTTC. Encoded protein: CASSLARSIYEQYF.

There are many counts of this clonotype. The chain couples TRBV6-5 to TRBJ2-3; D unclear. CDR3 length equals 14 residues. Trimming shortened V by 6 bases and J by 7 bases, and 17 bases separated the two germline ends. Germline V gene lookup returns CDR1 MNHEY and CDR2 SVGAGI. The CDR3 DNA reads as TGTGCCAGCAGCCGGCCCGGCGGCCGGAATACGCAGTATTTT. Translated: CASSRPGGRNTQYF.

This clonotype came up many times. The chain joins TRBV20-1 to TRBJ2-1; D is undetermined. Trimming took 3 bases from V and 4 from J, leaving 7 bases between them. The CDR3 loop spans 12 amino acids. Germline V gives CDR1 DFQATT, CDR2 SNEGSKA (reference sequence). This CDR3 is CSASQRYNEQFF. The DNA for the CDR3 is TGCAGTGCTAGCCAGAGGTACAATGAGCAGTTCTTC.

This clonotype was observed many times. The chain recombines TRBV5-1 with TRBJ2-7; the D call may be TRBD1 or TRBD2 (5 bases each). CDR3 size: 14 residues. Germline CDR1 and CDR2: SGHRS and YFSETQ. V was cut by 1 base and J by 0 bases, with 8 bases left in between. The CDR3 sequence: CASSLRGTSYEQYF. The CDR3 coding sequence is TGCGCCAGCAGCTTGCGTGGGACCTCCTACGAGCAGTACTTC.

There are many counts of this clonotype. The V call is TRBV7-8, the J call TRBJ2-2; D gene ambiguous. This CDR3 has 14 amino acids. The V end was cut by 5 bases, the J end by 4 bases, with 11 bases between. The germline V gene has CDR1 SGHVS and CDR2 FQNEAQ. CDR3 in amino acids: CASSPFSVTGELFF. The DNA of the CDR3 is TGTGCCAGCAGCCCTTTCAGCGTCACCGGGGAGCTGTTTTTT.

The chain couples TRBV30 to TRBJ1-5; possible D gene TRBD1, 5 bases. CDR3 length: 14 residues. Germline CDR1 GTSNPN, CDR2 SVGIG (reference sequence). Trimming took 0 bases from V and 2 from J, leaving 8 bases between them. DNA of the CDR3: TGTGCCTGGAGTGTAGGGGCCGGCAATCAGCCCCAGCATTTT. Protein product: CAWSVGAGNQPQHF.

The table lists this clonotype with many counts. The chain couples TRBV21-1 to TRBJ1-1; TRBD1 is the table's D call and was not checked against the DNA. TRBV21-1 has pseudogene status. CDR3 length: 14 amino acids. The CDR3 region is CASSKGAGDTEAFF. CDR3 DNA: TGTGCCAGCAGCAAAGGGGCAGGGGACACTGAAGCTTTCTTT.

This clonotype was found many times. V is TRBV7-2 and J is TRBJ1-2, with TRBD1 identical over 8 bases. Germline CDR1 is SGHTA and CDR2 is FQGNSA. With V trimmed by 5 bases and J by 3 bases, 8 bases remained unmatched. This CDR3 spans 15 amino acids. In nucleotides, the CDR3 is TGTGCCAGCAGCGCACTAGGACAGGGAGACTATGGCTACACCTTC. It encodes CASSALGQGDYGYTF.

At least ten counts were recorded for this clonotype. This chain links TRBV7-2 with TRBJ2-3, with 7 nucleotides matching TRBD2. V shed 0 bases, J shed 2 bases, and the junction held 5 bases outside the gene matches. The CDR3 extends over 16 amino acids. Germline loops: CDR1 SGHTA, CDR2 FQGNSA. For the CDR3, the DNA is TGTGCCAGCAGCTTAGCCGGCGGGGGAACCACAGATACGCAGTATTTT. Residues: CASSLAGGGTTDTQYF.

With regard to this clonotype: One base away lies a much larger clone, so this may be a sequencing read error. V usage is TRBV6-2 or TRBV6-3 and J usage is TRBJ2-7; no clear D. The CDR3 is 12 amino acids. Germline V gene data show CDR1 as MNHEY and CDR2 as SVGEGT. V was cut by 10 bases and J by 3 bases, with 13 bases left in between. CDR3: CANSTLRYEQYF. As DNA, the CDR3 is TGTGCCAACAGCACCCTCCGCTACGAGCAGTACTTC.

The sample holds many counts of this clonotype. This sequence joins TRBV20-1 and TRBJ2-5; perhaps TRBD1 as D (6 bases). This CDR3 contains 13 residues. Deletions cut 6 bases from V and 5 bases from J, with 16 bases between. Germline V gene data show CDR1 as DFQATT and CDR2 as SNEGSKA (reference sequence). CDR3 residues: CSAGRQDWETQYF. The CDR3 nucleotides are TGCAGTGCGGGCCGACAGGATTGGGAGACCCAGTACTTC.

This clonotype was detected ten times or more. V and J are TRBV5-1 and TRBJ2-1; the match to TRBD1 covers 8 bases. CDR3 length: 14 amino acids. Per the germline V gene, CDR1 is SGHRS and CDR2 is YFSETQ. The J segment lost 3 bases and the V segment lost 4 bases, leaving 3 bases of the junction unmatched. Written as DNA, the CDR3 is TGCGCCAGCAGCCCCGGGACAGGCTACAATGAGCAGTTCTTC. It codes for CASSPGTGYNEQFF.

This clonotype was observed at least ten times. V and J are TRBV24-1 and TRBJ2-7; 8 bases map to TRBD1. The germline V gene encodes CDR1 KGHDR and CDR2 SFDVKD. V dropped 3 bases and J dropped 6; count of bases not matched to a gene: 9. The CDR3 totals 15 residues. The CDR3 reads CATSDPGQDPVEQYF. CDR3 nucleotide sequence: TGTGCCACCAGTGATCCGGGACAGGATCCGGTCGAGCAGTACTTC.

This clonotype was recorded many times. V gene TRBV7-9 combines with J gene TRBJ2-1; 11 positions match TRBD2. Trimming at V came to 5 bases and at J to 0 bases, leaving 3 bases not matched to a gene. The germline CDR1 and CDR2 sequences are SEHNR and FQNEAQ (reference sequence). CDR3 length equals 16 residues. CDR3 nucleotides: TGTGCCAGCAGCACTAGCGGGAGAGGCTCCTACAATGAGCAGTTCTTC. This encodes CASSTSGRGSYNEQFF.

Many counts were recorded for this clonotype. The chain has TRBV20-1 and TRBJ1-5; D is uncertain. V was pared by 5 bases and J by 3 bases, with 14 bases between. CDR3 length: 14 amino acids. Germline V gene sequence: CDR1 DFQATT, CDR2 SNEGSKA (reference sequence). CDR3 sequence (DNA): TGCAGTGCTCCCATGCCCGGACCCAATCAGCCCCAGCATTTT. It encodes CSAPMPGPNQPQHF.

In the case of this clonotype: A read error may be the cause here, since a much bigger clone is one base away. The rearrangement joins TRBV11-2 to TRBJ2-7; no definite D call. The CDR3 is made up of 12 amino acids. Germline CDR1 reads SGHAT; CDR2 reads FQNNGV. DNA for the CDR3: TGTGCCAGCAGCTTAGAAGTCGGCGAGGAGTACTTC. This codes for CASSLEVGEEYF.

This clonotype has at least ten counts. The chain recombines TRBV2 with TRBJ2-1; 9 bases are shared with TRBD1. With V trimmed by 0 bases and J by 11 bases, 17 bases remained unmatched. The CDR3 is 18 amino acids. The V gene's germline CDR1 is SNHLY and CDR2 FYNNEI. CDR3 nucleotides: TGTGCCAGCAGTGAAGCAAGCGGCCCTGTTACCGGGACAGGGAAGCAGTTCTTC. This gives the protein CASSEASGPVTGTGKQFF.

This clonotype was found many times. The chain carries TRBV28 and TRBJ2-3, with 8 bases aligning to TRBD1. The CDR3 extends over 15 amino acids. The V gene end was trimmed by 5 bases and the J gene end by 3 bases; junction bases not matched to a gene: 7. CDR1 is MDHEN, CDR2 SYDVKM, per germline. CDR3 DNA: TGTGCCAGCAGTCCCCCGAGACAGGGGACAGATACGCAGTATTTT. Amino acid sequence: CASSPPRQGTDTQYF. Complete variable domain (other parts from reference TRBV28 and TRBJ2-3): DVKVTQSSRYLVKRTGEKVFLECVQDMDHENMFWYRQDPGLGLRLIYFSYDVKMKEKGDIPEGYSVSREKKERFSLILESASTNQTSMYLCASSPPRQGTDTQYFGPGTRLTVL.

This clonotype was seen repeatedly, ten times or more. The chain uses TRBV7-2 and TRBJ1-4, with a weak D call TRBD1 (6 bases). CDR1 SGHTA and CDR2 FQGNSA come from the germline V gene. Deletions cut 8 bases from V and 8 bases from J, with 18 bases between. The CDR3 has 14 amino acids. DNA for the CDR3: TGTGCCAGCCGGAATCAGGGGTTTAGCGAAAAACTGTTTTTT. It yields the protein CASRNQGFSEKLFF. The full variable domain, in which reference TRBV7-2 and TRBJ1-4 provide the parts outside the CDR3, is GAGVSQSPSNKVTEKGKDVELRCDPISGHTALYWYRQSLGQGLEFLIYFQGNSAPDKSGLPSDRFSAERTGGSVSTLTIQRTQQEDSAVYLCASRNQGFSEKLFFGSGTQLSVL.

This clonotype was picked up many times. The chain uses TRBV7-8 and TRBJ2-7; D gene unclear. Trimming shortened V by 2 bases and J by 3 bases, and 11 bases separated the two germline ends. The V gene's germline CDR1 is SGHVS and CDR2 FQNEAQ. The CDR3 has 14 amino acids. CDR3 DNA: TGTGCCAGCAGCTTAACCGGCTCGGGCTACGAGCAGTACTTC. Translated, it gives CASSLTGSGYEQYF.

This clonotype appeared many times. This sequence joins TRBV12-3 or TRBV12-4 and TRBJ1-1; TRBD1 agrees at 10 bases. This CDR3 is 14 amino acids long. Trimming cost V 8 bases and J 3 bases; bases outside gene matches: 6. In DNA form, the CDR3 reads TGTGCCAGCTCACCGGGACAGGGGTACACTGAAGCTTTCTTT. Its protein is CASSPGQGYTEAFF.

With respect to this clonotype: A much larger clonotype is one base distant, so this may be a read error. The J gene is TRBJ1-1, the V gene TRBV20-1; D not resolved. CDR3 length: 13 amino acids. CDR1 and CDR2 from the germline V gene are DFQATT and SNEGSKA (reference sequence). Deletions cut 8 bases from V and 0 bases from J, with 13 bases between. The CDR3 DNA sequence: TGCAGTACCAAGGTGTTCATGAACACTGAAGCTTTCTTT. Its protein is CSTKVFMNTEAFF.

This clonotype was detected ten times or more. CDR3 sequence (DNA): TGCAGTGCTGGCGACAGGGGGCTGTCTGGCTACACCTTC. Translation gives CSAGDRGLSGYTF. The genes are TRBV20-1 and TRBJ1-2; TRBD1 matches at 10 bases. Trimming removed 5 bases from V and 7 bases from J; junction bases left unmatched: 7. Germline CDR1 and CDR2: DFQATT and SNEGSKA (reference sequence). This CDR3 is built from 13 residues.